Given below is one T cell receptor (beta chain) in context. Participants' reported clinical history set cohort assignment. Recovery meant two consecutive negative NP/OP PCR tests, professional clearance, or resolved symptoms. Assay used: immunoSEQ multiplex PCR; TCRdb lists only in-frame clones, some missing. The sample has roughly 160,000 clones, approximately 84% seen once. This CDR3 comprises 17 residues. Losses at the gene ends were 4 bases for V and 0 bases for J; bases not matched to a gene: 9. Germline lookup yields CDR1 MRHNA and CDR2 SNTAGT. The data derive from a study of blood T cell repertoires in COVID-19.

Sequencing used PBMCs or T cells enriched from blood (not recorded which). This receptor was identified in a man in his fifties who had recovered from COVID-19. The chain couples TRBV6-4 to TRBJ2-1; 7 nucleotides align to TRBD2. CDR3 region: CASSADQGGSSYNEQFF. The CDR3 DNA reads TGTGCCAGCAGTGCGGACCAGGGAGGGAGCTCCTACAATGAGCAGTTCTTC.